Below are 15 T cell receptor beta chains sequenced from a single sample in a study of T-cell memory formation after mild COVID-19. TCRdb fed the 5' RACE reads into MiXCR, producing one record per CDR3 protein. The table has around 200,000 distinct CDR3 sequences, over 9.5% seen once; the top ten hold 3%. Input material: PBMCs or a T cell subset sorted from them (not recorded which). The receptors stem from a man aged 18-30 years who had mild COVID-19 (a few samples of this study predate the infection). Cell type and time point are not known.

This clonotype occurred a few times. The J gene is TRBJ1-6, the V gene TRBV7-2, with D hard to call. The CDR3 consists of 13 residues. In germline, CDR1 is SGHTA, CDR2 FQGNSA. Trimming took off 0 bases at V and 12 bases at J, with 9 bases between the two ends. The CDR3 DNA sequence: TGTGCCAGCAGCTTAGCGGTGGTTGGACCCCTCCACTTT. Protein: CASSLAVVGPLHF.

This clonotype has more than one count but fewer than ten. The rearrangement joins TRBV6-5 to TRBJ1-6; TRBD1 is a possible D gene (6 bases). CDR3 length: 15 amino acids. Looked up from germline, CDR1 is MNHEY and CDR2 is SVGAGI. Trimming left V 5 bases short and J 7 bases short, with 15 bases between. CDR3 protein: CASSPAWTANSPLHF. The CDR3 DNA follows: TGTGCCAGCAGTCCAGCCTGGACAGCAAATTCACCCCTCCACTTT.

This clonotype came up a few times. The chain uses TRBV5-1 and TRBJ2-7; no reliable D call. This CDR3 spans 13 amino acids. From germline, CDR1 is SGHRS and CDR2 YFSETQ. The V gene lost 4 bases and the J gene lost 7 bases, with 15 bases spanning the gap. The CDR3 DNA reads as TGCGCCAGCAGCCTTTCTAGGGTGGGAGAGCAGTACTTC. This translates into CASSLSRVGEQYF.

This clonotype was seen a few times. This chain joins TRBV3-1 and TRBJ2-7, with 7 bases fitting TRBD1. V was clipped by 4 bases and J by 2 bases; unmatched bases: 5. Looked up from germline, CDR1 is LGHDT and CDR2 is YNNKEL (reference sequence). There are 14 residues in the CDR3. The CDR3 DNA is TGTGCCAGCAGCCTCCGGGGACAGCCCTACGAGCAGTACGTC. Amino acid sequence: CASSLRGQPYEQYV.

This clonotype was recorded many times. The chain joins TRBV6-5 to TRBJ1-6; TRBD1 is a possible D gene (6 bases). The CDR3 is 16 residues long. Germline lookup yields CDR1 MNHEY and CDR2 SVGAGI. The V end lost 7 bases, the J end lost 10 bases, and 23 bases lay between the germline ends. For the CDR3, the DNA is TGTGCCAGCACCCCCGCCGGGACCTGGGGACAATCACCCCTCCACTTT. Residues: CASTPAGTWGQSPLHF.

At least ten counts were recorded for this clonotype. J is TRBJ1-5 and V is TRBV5-1; tentatively, D is TRBD1 (5 bases). V was pared by 0 bases and J by 10 bases, with 14 bases between. Germline CDR1 and CDR2: SGHRS and YFSETQ. The CDR3 is made up of 14 amino acids. Written as DNA, the CDR3 is TGCGCCAGCAGCTTGGAGGGGCCAAAGGAACCCCAGCATTTT. Amino acid sequence: CASSLEGPKEPQHF. The entire variable domain, with the rest obtained from reference TRBV5-1 and TRBJ1-5, is as follows: KAGVTQTPRYLIKTRGQQVTLSCSPISGHRSVSWYQQTPGQGLQFLFEYFSETQRNKGNFPGRFSGRQFSNSRSEMNVSTLELGDSALYLCASSLEGPKEPQHFGDGTRLSIL.

This clonotype has a handful of counts. The J gene is TRBJ2-3, the V gene TRBV11-2, with TRBD2 matching 8 bases. The germline gives CDR1 SGHAT, CDR2 FQNNGV. The ends lost 1 base at V and 4 bases at J; junction bases unmatched: 4. The CDR3 extends over 15 amino acids. The CDR3 coding sequence is TGTGCCAGCAGCTTAGCGGGGGGGCTCGCAGATACGCAGTATTTT. This translates into CASSLAGGLADTQYF.

As DNA, the CDR3 is TGTGCCAGTAGCGGGACAGGGGTCCAGCCCCAGCATTTT. Encoded protein: CASSGTGVQPQHF. The V and J genes are TRBV19 and TRBJ1-5, with 10 bases that match TRBD1. After removal of 6 bases from V and 7 bases from J, the junction contained 3 bases not matched to a gene. This CDR3 is built from 13 residues. Germline CDR1 reads LNHDA; CDR2 reads SQIVND (reference sequence).

This clonotype was picked up a small number of times. V is TRBV12-3 or TRBV12-4 and J is TRBJ1-5, with D unclear. The V end lost 6 bases, the J end lost 1 base, and 4 bases lay between the germline ends. This CDR3 comprises 12 residues. The CDR3 loop reads CASRQSNQPQHF. CDR3 bases: TGTGCCAGCAGACAGAGCAATCAGCCCCAGCATTTT.

This clonotype was found a few times. The rearrangement joins TRBV4-2 to TRBJ2-5, with D possibly matching TRBD2 (5 bases). V lost 1 base to trimming and J lost 1 base, with 10 bases between them. This CDR3 is 15 amino acids long. CDR1 is LGHNA, CDR2 YNFKEQ, per germline. The CDR3 sequence is CASSQASRGQETQYF. CDR3 bases: TGTGCCAGCAGCCAAGCGTCACGGGGCCAAGAGACCCAGTACTTC.

This clonotype was recorded many times. The chain uses TRBV28 and TRBJ2-1, with D possibly TRBD2 on 7 matching bases. CDR1 is MDHEN and CDR2 is SYDVKM in the germline V gene. V lost 6 bases, J lost 8 bases, and 20 bases lay in between. The CDR3 is 15 residues long. CDR3 DNA sequence: TGTGCCAGCAGCCAAACTGGCGGGGGCAAGTATGAGCAGTTCTTC. Protein sequence: CASSQTGGGKYEQFF.

This clonotype was observed at least ten times. The chain recombines TRBV7-2 with TRBJ1-6; 7 nucleotides align to TRBD1. This CDR3 has 14 amino acids. Looked up from germline, CDR1 is SGHTA and CDR2 is FQGNSA. Trimming cost V 4 bases and J 7 bases; bases outside gene matches: 4. CDR3 loop: CASSSQGPNSPLHF. The CDR3 DNA sequence: TGTGCCAGCAGCTCACAGGGGCCCAATTCACCCCTCCACTTT.

Ten or more counts support this clonotype. CDR3 nucleotide sequence: TGCGCCAGCAGCCAAGATAGCGGAGGGTACGGTGGCTACACCTTC. Its translation: CASSQDSGGYGGYTF. The chain combines TRBV4-3 with TRBJ1-2; unclear D gene. Germline V gene data show CDR1 as LGHNA and CDR2 as YSLEER. The CDR3 is 15 residues long. V was shortened by 0 bases and J by 7 bases, with 15 bases between the two germline ends.

V gene TRBV29-1 combines with J gene TRBJ1-5; D possibly corresponds to TRBD1 (6 bases). The germline CDR1 and CDR2 sequences are SQVTM and ANQGSEA. Trimming took off 4 bases at V and 5 bases at J, with 15 bases between the two ends. This CDR3 comprises 14 residues. The CDR3 coding sequence is TGCAGCGTTGGAACAGGGCGCCTTGATCAGCCCCAGCATTTT. It yields the protein CSVGTGRLDQPQHF.

V and J are TRBV7-2 and TRBJ1-2; D call uncertain. This CDR3 spans 13 amino acids. Germline CDR1 SGHTA, CDR2 FQGNSA. Deletions cut 1 base from V and 7 bases from J, with 10 bases between. The CDR3 DNA sequence: TGTGCCAGCAGCTTAGGGCAGAATAGTGGCTACACCTTC. It codes for CASSLGQNSGYTF.